The rows below give T cell receptor beta chains drawn from one sample of a study of blood T cell repertoires in COVID-19. Only in-frame clones appear in the TCRdb table, and some are missing; sequencing was by immunoSEQ multiplex PCR. The sample gives about 24,000 clones, approximately 90% of which show up once; around 30% is in the top ten. Sequenced input: peripheral blood. Receptor source: a man between 65 and 85 years old with active COVID-19. Each CDR3 is given with its conserved first and last residue. Each record gives: J gene, V gene, D gene, clone size, CDR3 DNA, CDR3 protein. A D gene is named only where the DNA matches it firmly. The size of a clone is reported for some rows only, either as once, few or many, or as a class for expanded clones.

>TRBJ1-4|TRBV4-1|NA|once
TGCGCCAGCAGCCCCCGTCCCAGGGGAAATGAAAAACTGTTTTTT
CASSPRPRGNEKLFF
>TRBJ1-1|TRBV29-1|NA|NA
TGCAGCGTTTGGAAGGGGTTGGCTTTCTTT
CSVWKGLAFF
>TRBJ2-7|TRBV9|NA|NA
TGTGCCAGCAGCGGAGACTACGAGCAGTACTTC
CASSGDYEQYF
>TRBJ2-1|TRBV28|TRBD1|NA
TGTGCCAGCAGCCCCGACAGGGGTACGTCCTACAATGAGCAGTTCTTC
CASSPDRGTSYNEQFF
>TRBJ2-7|TRBV15|TRBD1|NA
TGTGCCACCAGCAGAGATGGGACAGGGTCCTACGAGCAGTACTTC
CATSRDGTGSYEQYF
>TRBJ1-6|TRBV30|TRBD1|NA
TGTGCCTTGAGAGGACAGGGGGGACCTTCACCCCTCCACTTT
CALRGQGGPSPLHF
>TRBJ1-5|TRBV4-1|NA|NA
TGCGCCAGCAGTCGGGTCCTTAGCAATCAGCCCCAGCATTTT
CASSRVLSNQPQHF
>TRBJ2-3|TRBV4-1|TRBD1|NA
TGCGCCAGCAGCCAAACCGGGACAGGCACAGATACGCAGTATTTT
CASSQTGTGTDTQYF
>TRBJ1-2|TRBV6-5|TRBD1|NA
TGTGCCAGCAGTTACAGGACAGGGGACTATGGCTACACCTTC
CASSYRTGDYGYTF
>TRBJ2-5|TRBV28|NA|NA
TGTGCCAGCAGTCCCCCTGGGGCGGTCCAAGAGACCCAGTACTTC
CASSPPGAVQETQYF
>TRBJ2-2|TRBV19|NA|NA
TGTGCCAGTAGTCCCTCACCCAAAGGGGTGGTGGCCGGGGAGCTGTTTTTT
CASSPSPKGVVAGELFF
>TRBJ1-3|TRBV6-5|NA|NA
TGTGCCAGGACATACAGGGTTACTGGAAACACCATATATTTT
CARTYRVTGNTIYF
>TRBJ2-2|TRBV5-1|NA|NA
TGCGCCAGCTTGGGCGGGACAGCTAACACCGGGGAGCTGTTTTTT
CASLGGTANTGELFF
>TRBJ2-2|TRBV6-2/TRBV6-3|TRBD2|NA
TGTGCCAGCAGTTACCCCCTAGCGGGAGTGGCCGGGGAGCTGTTTTTT
CASSYPLAGVAGELFF
>TRBJ2-1|TRBV19|NA|once
TGTGCCAGTAGTGATAGCCATACCCGACACAATGAGCAGTTCTTC
CASSDSHTRHNEQFF
>TRBJ2-5|TRBV5-1|NA|NA
TGCGCCAGCAGCTTGTTTGGGGAGTCCCAAGAGACCCAGTACTTC
CASSLFGESQETQYF
>TRBJ2-1|TRBV4-3|NA|NA
TGCGCCAGCAGCCCAGGGAGGGAGCAGTTCTTC
CASSPGREQFF
>TRBJ1-1|TRBV25-1|NA|NA
TGTGCCAGCAGTGATGAAGGGAGGCGAGCTTTCTTT
CASSDEGRRAFF
>TRBJ2-7|TRBV30|NA|NA
TGTGCCTGGAGTGTCTCGCAGGTTAGCTCCTACGAGCAGTACTTC
CAWSVSQVSSYEQYF
>TRBJ2-5|TRBV11-2|TRBD2|NA
TGTGCCAGCAGCTTAGGTCAAATTAGCGGGGGGCTTGAGACCCAGTACTTC
CASSLGQISGGLETQYF
>TRBJ2-3|TRBV6-6|TRBD2|NA
TGTGCCAGCGGCTCGGGACTAGCGGCTTCAGATACGCAGTATTTT
CASGSGLAASDTQYF
>TRBJ1-2|TRBV5-5|TRBD1|NA
TGTGCCAGCAGCGGCGGGACAGGGAAATTTTATGGCTACACCTTC
CASSGGTGKFYGYTF
>TRBJ2-6|TRBV5-1|TRBD1|NA
TGCGCCAGCAGCGGGGACAGGGGCTTTTCCGGGGCCAACGTCCTGACTTTC
CASSGDRGFSGANVLTF
>TRBJ2-3|TRBV19|NA|NA
TGTGCCAGTAAGAATACGGGTTCTAGCACAGATACGCAGTATTTT
CASKNTGSSTDTQYF
>TRBJ1-1|TRBV5-1|TRBD1|NA
TGCGCCAGCAGCTGGAAGCTACGACAGGGGGCTGTTGAAGCTTTCTTT
CASSWKLRQGAVEAFF
>TRBJ1-1|TRBV19|TRBD1|NA
TGTGCCAGTAGTATCCGGGACAGAGGCACTGAAGCTTTCTTT
CASSIRDRGTEAFF
>TRBJ1-2|TRBV4-1|NA|NA
TGCGCCAGCAGCCAAGAAAGGGGGAGGGTTGGCTACACCTTC
CASSQERGRVGYTF
>TRBJ2-1|TRBV5-1|TRBD1|NA
TGCGCCAGCAGCCCCGGGGACAGGGGATTTTTCAATGAGCAGTTCTTC
CASSPGDRGFFNEQFF
>TRBJ2-3|TRBV4-3|NA|NA
TGCGCCAGCAGCACAGGGCTCCTAAGTCTGGTCACAGATACGCAGTATTTT
CASSTGLLSLVTDTQYF